This TCR beta chain was found in a study of T cell changes during pregnancy in multiple sclerosis. CDR1 is MDHEN, CDR2 SYDVKM, per germline. This CDR3 region has 17 residues. V was clipped by 2 bases and J by 6 bases; unmatched bases: 9. The method was immunoSEQ multiplex PCR; TCRdb's version includes in-frame clones alone and lacks a portion of them. This sample carries 50,000 or so clones, roughly 92% of them seen once, and the ten largest clones take under 2.5%. The receptor was derived from a female donor with multiple sclerosis, enrolled in a pregnancy study. This chain connects TRBV28 to TRBJ2-3; 12 bases line up with TRBD2. Sequenced material: peripheral blood, taken in the third trimester of pregnancy. CDR3 sequence reads: CASSLALAGGPSDTQYF. Here the CDR3 DNA reads TGTGCCAGCAGTTTAGCCCTAGCGGGAGGGCCCTCGGATACGCAGTATTTT.